A selection of T cell receptor beta chains follows, all from one sample in a study of Ad26.COV2.S vaccination and SARS-CoV-2 variants. Measured with immunoSEQ multiplex PCR; TCRdb has only the in-frame clones, and not every one. The profile shows 400,000 to 450,000 clones, approximately 92% of them singletons. The sample was peripheral blood, taken in a trial of Ad26.COV2.S vaccine versus placebo. These receptors originate from a person between 18 and 65 years old who received the Ad26.COV2.S COVID-19 vaccine or a placebo. Each CDR3 is given with its conserved first and last residue. A D gene is named only where the DNA matches it firmly. Clone size, where shown, is once, few, many, or a class for clones that have expanded.

clone size,D gene,J gene,V gene,CDR3 DNA,CDR3 protein
NA,NA,TRBJ2-2,TRBV3-1/TRBV3-2,TGTGCCAGCACCCCGAGTGACGGGGAGCTGTTTTTT,CASTPSDGELFF
NA,TRBD2,TRBJ2-1,TRBV6-5,TGTGCCAGCCTTAGCGGGAGGTCCTACAATGAGCAGTTCTTC,CASLSGRSYNEQFF
few,TRBD2,TRBJ2-3,TRBV10-1,TGCGCCAGATCCCCGCTAGCGGGATTTGGAGATACGCAGTATTTT,CARSPLAGFGDTQYF
NA,NA,TRBJ1-3,TRBV30,TGTGCCTGGAGTGTGGCGGAGCTTGGAAACACCATATATTTT,CAWSVAELGNTIYF
few,NA,TRBJ1-5,TRBV30,TGTGCCTGGGAGGCCGGGGGTTCGGGCAATCAGCCCCAGCATTTT,CAWEAGGSGNQPQHF
NA,NA,TRBJ1-6,TRBV11-2,TGTGCCAGCAGCTTATCTAGCGGGGGCGCCGATAATTCACCCCTCCACTTT,CASSLSSGGADNSPLHF
NA,NA,TRBJ1-2,TRBV5-1,TGCGCCAGCAGCTTGTCGGAGTGGGAAGGCTACACCTTC,CASSLSEWEGYTF
NA,NA,TRBJ2-5,TRBV30,TGTGCCTGGAGTGTACTAAGGACCCAGTACTTC,CAWSVLRTQYF
few,NA,TRBJ1-1,TRBV2,TGTGCCAGCAGTGATCAGTCAGGGGCTTTGAAAGCTTTCTTT,CASSDQSGALKAFF
once,NA,TRBJ2-5,TRBV12-3/TRBV12-4,TGTGCCAGCAGGGGCCGTTGGGAGACCCAGTACTTC,CASRGRWETQYF
NA,NA,TRBJ1-6,TRBV7-9,TGTGCCAGCAGCTCGCAGGCGTATTCACCCCTCCACTTT,CASSSQAYSPLHF
NA,NA,TRBJ2-6,TRBV10-3,TGTGCCATCAGAGGGCCCTCTGGGGCCAACGTCCTGACTTTC,CAIRGPSGANVLTF
NA,NA,TRBJ1-2,TRBV29-1,TGCAGCGTAATCCTCGATGGCTACACCTTC,CSVILDGYTF
NA,NA,TRBJ2-7,TRBV25-1,TGTGCCAGCAGGGGTCCCTACTACGAGCAGTACTTC,CASRGPYYEQYF
NA,TRBD1,TRBJ1-4,TRBV2,TGTGCCAGCAGGGAGACAGGGGGCGCAGGTGAAAAACTGTTTTTT,CASRETGGAGEKLFF
NA,NA,TRBJ2-7,TRBV28,TGTGCCAGCAGGCTAAGGGGGAGCTCCTACGAGCAGTACTTC,CASRLRGSSYEQYF
once,NA,TRBJ2-7,TRBV7-2,TGTGCCAGCAGCTTATGGACCCAGGGGAGCTCCTACGAGCAGTACTTC,CASSLWTQGSSYEQYF
NA,TRBD1,TRBJ2-1,TRBV30,TGTGCCTCCACAGGGGGCGCCTACAATGAGCAGTTCTTC,CASTGGAYNEQFF
NA,NA,TRBJ1-5,TRBV28,TGTGCCAGCAGGCCGCCCGGGACGGACGTCTTTGGCAATCAGCCCCAGCATTTT,CASRPPGTDVFGNQPQHF
NA,NA,TRBJ2-1,TRBV30,TGTGCCTGGGGGCAGGGACCGGACAATGAGCAGTTCTTC,CAWGQGPDNEQFF
NA,NA,TRBJ2-3,TRBV9,TGTGCCAGCAGCGTAGGCCGGGACTCCTGGACAGATACGCAGTATTTT,CASSVGRDSWTDTQYF
NA,NA,TRBJ2-5,TRBV6-5,TGTGCCAGCAGTTACTTCCTCAGGGGGGAGGAAGAGACCCAGTACTTC,CASSYFLRGEEETQYF
NA,NA,TRBJ1-2,TRBV14,TGTGCCAGCAGCCAAGATCGGCTTGTGGGAATTGGCTACACCTTC,CASSQDRLVGIGYTF
NA,TRBD1,TRBJ1-2,TRBV5-4,TGTGCCAGCAGTTCACGACAGGGCGCTAACTATGGCTACACCTTC,CASSSRQGANYGYTF
NA,TRBD1,TRBJ2-1,TRBV29-1,TGCAGCGTTTGGGGACAGGGGGGCAATGAGCAGTTCTTC,CSVWGQGGNEQFF
NA,NA,TRBJ2-1,TRBV5-1,TGCGCCAGCAGCTTGAGCCCTAGCTCCTACAATGAGCAGTTCTTC,CASSLSPSSYNEQFF
NA,NA,TRBJ2-2,TRBV10-1,TGCGCCAGCAGTGAGTCAAAGGGTTGGAACACCGGGGAGCTGTTTTTT,CASSESKGWNTGELFF
few,TRBD1,TRBJ2-5,TRBV29-1,TGCAGCGCGGACAGGGGGCAAGAGACCCAGTACTTC,CSADRGQETQYF
NA,NA,TRBJ2-7,TRBV30,TGTGCCTGGACTTCCTGGACGGCTAGCTCCTACGAGCAGTACTTC,CAWTSWTASSYEQYF
few,NA,TRBJ1-5,TRBV6-6,TGTGCCGCAGGGGCGAGCAATCAGCCCCAGCATTTT,CAAGASNQPQHF
NA,NA,TRBJ1-5,TRBV21-1,TGTGCCAGCAGCATCCCCCGAGAACCGGGACAGGGGGCGATAAGGGCACCCAATCAGCCCCAGCATTTT,CASSIPREPGQGAIRAPNQPQHF
NA,NA,TRBJ2-5,TRBV7-2,TGTGCCAGCAGCTACCCAGGGTTAGGAGAGACCCAGTACTTC,CASSYPGLGETQYF
NA,NA,TRBJ2-3,TRBV27,TGTGCCAGCAGTTTATACTCAGCGATCACAGATACGCAGTATTTT,CASSLYSAITDTQYF
NA,NA,TRBJ1-2,TRBV3-1/TRBV3-2,TGTGCCAGCAGCCAATCAAATCGATTAGCTGGCTACACCTTC,CASSQSNRLAGYTF
NA,NA,TRBJ2-1,TRBV11-3,TGTGCCAGCAGCTCCCTTGGGGGAGAGAGGGACAATGAGCAGTTCTTC,CASSSLGGERDNEQFF
NA,TRBD1,TRBJ1-4,TRBV25-1,TGTGCCAGCAGTGAAGGGGGGACAGGTCATGAAAAACTGTTTTTT,CASSEGGTGHEKLFF
NA,NA,TRBJ1-5,TRBV19,TGTGCCAGTAGTATTTCGGGGGGCCGAAGTCAGCCCCAGCATTTT,CASSISGGRSQPQHF
NA,NA,TRBJ2-1,TRBV29-1,TGCAGCGTTGAGGGTCCTAATACCTACAATGAGCAGTTCTTC,CSVEGPNTYNEQFF
NA,NA,TRBJ1-1,TRBV18,TGTGCCAGCTCACCGTCCGGGGGGGGCACTGAAGCTTTCTTT,CASSPSGGGTEAFF
NA,TRBD1,TRBJ1-2,TRBV3-1/TRBV3-2,TGTGCCAGCAGCCAAGGGACAGGGAACTATGGCTACACCTTC,CASSQGTGNYGYTF
NA,NA,TRBJ2-2,TRBV7-3,TGTGCCAGCAGCTTTTCGGGGAGTACCGGGGAGCTGTTTTTT,CASSFSGSTGELFF
NA,TRBD1,TRBJ1-2,TRBV2,TGTGCCAGCAGTGTGGGGACAGAATATGGCTACACCTTC,CASSVGTEYGYTF
NA,TRBD2,TRBJ2-5,TRBV19,TGTGCCAGTAGTATAGGGGGGGGAGGTCGAGAGACCCAGTACTTC,CASSIGGGGRETQYF
NA,NA,TRBJ2-7,TRBV21-1,TGTGCCAGCAGCAAAACAGGGGGAGCGGCCTACGAGCAGTACTTC,CASSKTGGAAYEQYF
once,NA,TRBJ1-1,TRBV7-2,TGTGCCAGCAGCTCAGTCACTCTGAACACTGAAGCTTTCTTT,CASSSVTLNTEAFF
NA,TRBD2,TRBJ2-5,TRBV19,TGTGCCAGTAGTGACCCGGGACTAGCGGGACAAGAGACCCAGTACTTC,CASSDPGLAGQETQYF